In its sample, the clone carrying this T cell receptor beta chain was seen many times. Its matching antigen is unknown. The CDR3 end is not reached by the read, which stops 3 residues before it; the germline J gene fills it in. Only in-frame clones appear in the TCRdb table, and some are missing; sequencing was by immunoSEQ multiplex PCR. The profile covers about 52,000 clones, none occurring a single time. The data belong to a study of T cell clonality in common variable immunodeficiency. V was trimmed by 2 bases and J by 0 bases, leaving 14 bases between them. This CDR3 contains 17 residues. Germline lookup yields CDR1 KGHSH and CDR2 LQKENI. Study findings and constraints: T cell subpopulation sequencing would be needed to explain CVID clonality. TCRbeta clonality was increased in CVID versus healthy controls.

V and J are TRBV18 and TRBJ2-1, with a tentative D call TRBD1 (5 bases). This TCR came from a person aged 18-70 years in good health. Input material: peripheral blood mononuclear cells. CDR3 DNA (partial): TGTGCCAGCTCACCAATGGGGCCGCCGAGCTCCTACAATGAG. Translated: CASSPMGPPSSYNE. The complete CDR3 reads CASSPMGPPSSYNEQFF.